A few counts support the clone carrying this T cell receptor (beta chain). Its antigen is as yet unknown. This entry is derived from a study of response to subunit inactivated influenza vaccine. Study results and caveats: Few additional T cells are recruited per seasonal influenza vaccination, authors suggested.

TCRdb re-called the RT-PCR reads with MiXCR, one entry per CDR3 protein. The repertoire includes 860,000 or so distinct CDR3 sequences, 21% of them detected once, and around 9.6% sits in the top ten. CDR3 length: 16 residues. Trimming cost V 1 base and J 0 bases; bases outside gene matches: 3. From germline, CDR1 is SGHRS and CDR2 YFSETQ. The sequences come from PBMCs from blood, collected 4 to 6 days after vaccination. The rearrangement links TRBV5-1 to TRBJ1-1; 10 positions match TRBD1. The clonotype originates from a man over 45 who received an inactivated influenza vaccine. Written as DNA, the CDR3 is TGCGCCAGCAGCTTGTGGGGACAGGGGTTGAACACTGAAGCTTTCTTT. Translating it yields CASSLWGQGLNTEAFF.